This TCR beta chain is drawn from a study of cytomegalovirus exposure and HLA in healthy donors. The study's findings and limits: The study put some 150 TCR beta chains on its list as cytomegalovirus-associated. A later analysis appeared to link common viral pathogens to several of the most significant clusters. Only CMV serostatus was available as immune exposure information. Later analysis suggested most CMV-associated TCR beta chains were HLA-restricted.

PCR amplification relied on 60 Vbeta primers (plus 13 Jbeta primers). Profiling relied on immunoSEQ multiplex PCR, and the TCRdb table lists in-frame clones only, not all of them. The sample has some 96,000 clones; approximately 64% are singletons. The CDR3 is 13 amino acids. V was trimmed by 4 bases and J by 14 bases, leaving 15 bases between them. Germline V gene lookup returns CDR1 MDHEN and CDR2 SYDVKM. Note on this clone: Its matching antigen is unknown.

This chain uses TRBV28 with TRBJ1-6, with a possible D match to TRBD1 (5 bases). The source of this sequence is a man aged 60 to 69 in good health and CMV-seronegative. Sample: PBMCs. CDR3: CASSYRGRSTLHF. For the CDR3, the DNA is TGTGCCAGCAGTTACCGGGGGAGGAGCACCCTCCACTTT.